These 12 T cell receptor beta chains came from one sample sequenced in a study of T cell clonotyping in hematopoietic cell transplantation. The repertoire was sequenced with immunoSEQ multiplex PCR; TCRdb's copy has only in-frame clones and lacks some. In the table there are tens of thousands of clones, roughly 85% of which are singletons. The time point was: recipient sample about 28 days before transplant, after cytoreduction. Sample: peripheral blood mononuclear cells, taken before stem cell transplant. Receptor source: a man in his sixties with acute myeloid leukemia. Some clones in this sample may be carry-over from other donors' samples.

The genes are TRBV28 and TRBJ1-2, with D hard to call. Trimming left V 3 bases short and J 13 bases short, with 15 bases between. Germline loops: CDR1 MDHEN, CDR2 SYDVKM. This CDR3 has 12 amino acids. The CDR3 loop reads CASSFLGVLATF. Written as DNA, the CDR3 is TGTGCCAGCAGTTTTCTGGGTGTCCTCGCCACCTTC.

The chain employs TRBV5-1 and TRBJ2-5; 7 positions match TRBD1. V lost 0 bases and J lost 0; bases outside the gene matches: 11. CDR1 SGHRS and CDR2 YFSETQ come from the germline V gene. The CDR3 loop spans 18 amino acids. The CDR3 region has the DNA TGCGCCAGCAGCTTGGGACCAACAGGGGCAGCGGACCAAGAGACCCAGTACTTC. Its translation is CASSLGPTGAADQETQYF.

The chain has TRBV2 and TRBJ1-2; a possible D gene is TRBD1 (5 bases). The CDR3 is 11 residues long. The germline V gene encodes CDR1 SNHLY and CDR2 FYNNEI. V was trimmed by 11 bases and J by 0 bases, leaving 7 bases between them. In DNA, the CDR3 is TGTGCCGGACAAGCTAACTATGGCTACACCTTC. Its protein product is CAGQANYGYTF.

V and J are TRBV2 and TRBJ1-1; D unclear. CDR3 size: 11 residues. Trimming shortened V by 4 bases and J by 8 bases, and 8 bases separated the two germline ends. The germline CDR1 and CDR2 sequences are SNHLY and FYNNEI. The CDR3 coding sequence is TGTGCCAGCAGTGCGTATGGGGAAGCTTTCTTT. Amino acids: CASSAYGEAFF.

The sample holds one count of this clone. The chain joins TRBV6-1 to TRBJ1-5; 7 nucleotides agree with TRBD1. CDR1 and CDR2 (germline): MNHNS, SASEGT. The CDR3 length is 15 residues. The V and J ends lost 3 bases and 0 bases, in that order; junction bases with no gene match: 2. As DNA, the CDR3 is TGTGCCAGCAGTGAGGACAGGCATAGCAATCAGCCCCAGCATTTT. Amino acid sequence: CASSEDRHSNQPQHF.

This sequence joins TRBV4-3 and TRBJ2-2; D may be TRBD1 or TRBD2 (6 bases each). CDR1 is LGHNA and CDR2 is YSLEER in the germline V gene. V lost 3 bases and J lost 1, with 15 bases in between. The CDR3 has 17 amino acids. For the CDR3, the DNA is TGCGCCAGCAGCCAGACCCTGAGGGGGGAGAACACCGGGGAGCTGTTTTTT. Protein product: CASSQTLRGENTGELFF.

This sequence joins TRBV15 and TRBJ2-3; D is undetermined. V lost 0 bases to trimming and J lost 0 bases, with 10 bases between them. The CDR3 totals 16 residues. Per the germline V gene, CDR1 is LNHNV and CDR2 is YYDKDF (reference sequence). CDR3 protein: CATSREMVVSTDTQYF. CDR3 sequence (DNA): TGTGCCACCAGCAGAGAGATGGTGGTTAGCACAGATACGCAGTATTTT.

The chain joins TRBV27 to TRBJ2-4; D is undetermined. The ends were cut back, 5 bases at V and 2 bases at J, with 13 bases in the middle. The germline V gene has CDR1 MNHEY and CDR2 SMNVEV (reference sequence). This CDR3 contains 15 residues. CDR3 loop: CASSPDYGTKNIQYF. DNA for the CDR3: TGTGCCAGCAGTCCCGATTACGGAACCAAAAACATTCAGTACTTC.

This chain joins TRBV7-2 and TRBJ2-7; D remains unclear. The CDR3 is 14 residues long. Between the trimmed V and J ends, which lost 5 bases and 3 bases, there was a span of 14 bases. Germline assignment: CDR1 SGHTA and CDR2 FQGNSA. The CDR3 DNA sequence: TGTGCCAGCAGCCTTAACCGAGGAAACTACGAGCAGTACTTC. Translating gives CASSLNRGNYEQYF.

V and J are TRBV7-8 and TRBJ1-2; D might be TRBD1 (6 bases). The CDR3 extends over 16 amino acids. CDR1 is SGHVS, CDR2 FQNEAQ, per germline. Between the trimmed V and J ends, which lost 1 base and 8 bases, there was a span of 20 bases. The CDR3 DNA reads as TGTGCCAGCAGCTTAGAGGGGGTGTTCACCTTCGGGGGCTACACCTTC. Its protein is CASSLEGVFTFGGYTF.

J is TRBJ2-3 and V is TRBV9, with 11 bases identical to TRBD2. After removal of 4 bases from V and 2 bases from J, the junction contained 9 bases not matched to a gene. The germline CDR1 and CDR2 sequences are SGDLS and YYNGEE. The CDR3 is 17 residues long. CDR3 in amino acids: CASSPGASGGFTDTQYF. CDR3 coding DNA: TGTGCCAGCAGCCCCGGGGCTAGCGGGGGGTTCACAGATACGCAGTATTTT.

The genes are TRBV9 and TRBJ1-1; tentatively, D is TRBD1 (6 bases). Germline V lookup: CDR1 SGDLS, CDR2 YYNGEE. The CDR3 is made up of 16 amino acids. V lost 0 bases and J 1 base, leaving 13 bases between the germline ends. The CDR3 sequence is CASSVVGGGENTEAFF. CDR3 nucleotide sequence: TGTGCCAGCAGCGTAGTAGGAGGGGGTGAGAACACTGAAGCTTTCTTT. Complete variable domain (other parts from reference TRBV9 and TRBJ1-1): DSGVTQTPKHLITATGQRVTLRCSPRSGDLSVYWYQQSLDQGLQFLIQYYNGEERAKGNILERFSAQQFPDLHSELNLSSLELGDSALYFCASSVVGGGENTEAFFGQGTRLTVV.